This T cell receptor (beta chain) was identified in a study of CD8+ T cells in alopecia areata. RNA extraction was followed by reverse transcription into cDNA, which acted as the sequencing template. The repertoire was sequenced with immunoSEQ multiplex PCR; TCRdb's copy has only in-frame clones and lacks some. The sample records fewer than 250,000 clones, 50% to 60% being singletons. The CDR3 spans 14 residues. The germline gives CDR1 SGHAT, CDR2 FQNNGV. Study-level findings and limits: How baseline CD8+ expansion relates to response remains uncertain (there was one nonresponder). Among patients, TCR sharing was less clear than in mice, a difference possibly due in part to HLA diversity in the patient population.

Treatment indicated: oral pan-JAK inhibitor, 5-10 mg twice daily. On this clone: What it binds is not known.

The receptor was derived from a human donor with alopecia areata. The material sequenced was CD4+ T cells sorted from blood, taken at week 4, from a patient treated with tofacitinib. The chain recombines TRBV11-2 with TRBJ2-5; no reliable D call. The end of the DNA is better explained by TRBJ2-7, so the J call may be wrong. The CDR3 DNA sequence: TGTGCCAGCAGCTTAGTCCCGGAACCCTACGAGCAGTACTTC. Protein: CASSLVPEPYEQYF.